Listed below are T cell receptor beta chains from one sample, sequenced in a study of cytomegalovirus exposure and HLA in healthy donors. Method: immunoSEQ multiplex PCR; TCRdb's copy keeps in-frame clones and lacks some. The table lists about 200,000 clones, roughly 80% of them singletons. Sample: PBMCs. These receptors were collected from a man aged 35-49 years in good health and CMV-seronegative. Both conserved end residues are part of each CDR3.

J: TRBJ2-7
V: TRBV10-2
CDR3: CASSPGQGHEQYF

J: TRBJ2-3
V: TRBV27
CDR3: CASHSGTVLTDTQYF

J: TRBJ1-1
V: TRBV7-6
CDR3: CASSLAFGVNTEAFF

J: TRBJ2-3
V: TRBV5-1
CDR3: CASSPTKSFIRDRPTDTQYF

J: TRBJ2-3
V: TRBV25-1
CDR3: CASSELASGRGTDTQYF

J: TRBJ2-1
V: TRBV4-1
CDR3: CASSQDEYEQFF

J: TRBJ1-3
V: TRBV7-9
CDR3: CASSFSLGPEAGNTIYF

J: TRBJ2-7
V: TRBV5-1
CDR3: CASRGVHEQYF

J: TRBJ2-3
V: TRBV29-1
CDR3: CSVGQGAQGMADTQYF

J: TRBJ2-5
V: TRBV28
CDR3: CASSLAGSETQYF

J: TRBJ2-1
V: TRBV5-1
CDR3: CASSLGGGSYNEQFF

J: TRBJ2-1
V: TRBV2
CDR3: CASRAPYYNEQFF

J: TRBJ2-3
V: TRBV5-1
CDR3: CASSPTEETQYF

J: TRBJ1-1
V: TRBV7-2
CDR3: CASSFDRGNTEAFF

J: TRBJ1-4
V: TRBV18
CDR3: CASSPFGTGLTNEKLFF

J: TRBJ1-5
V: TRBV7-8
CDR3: CASSLLGTGVQPQHF

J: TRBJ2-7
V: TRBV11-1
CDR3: CASSGQTYEQYF

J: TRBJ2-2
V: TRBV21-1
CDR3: CASSKEAGGRSGELFF

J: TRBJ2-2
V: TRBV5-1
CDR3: CASSSTTSQNTGELFF

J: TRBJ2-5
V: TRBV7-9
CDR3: CASSLDSQETQYF

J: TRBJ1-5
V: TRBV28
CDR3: CGSGTGNQPQHF

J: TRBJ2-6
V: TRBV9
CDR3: CASSVQVLANVLTF

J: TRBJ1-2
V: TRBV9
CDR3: CASSVATATYGYTF

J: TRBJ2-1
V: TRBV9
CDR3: CASSDGGRVDNEQFF

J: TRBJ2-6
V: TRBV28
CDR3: CASLTRTASYSSGANVLTF

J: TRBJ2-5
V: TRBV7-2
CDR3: CASSVPLQETQYF

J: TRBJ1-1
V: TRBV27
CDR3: CASSPRTGGSTEAFF

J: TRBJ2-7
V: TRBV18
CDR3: CASSAGVPGGAQNEQYF

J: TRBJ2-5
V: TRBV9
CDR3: CASSAGTGVGETQYF

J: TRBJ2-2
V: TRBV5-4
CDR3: CASSWGGGYTGELFF

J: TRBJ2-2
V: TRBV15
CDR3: CATAATWNTGELFF

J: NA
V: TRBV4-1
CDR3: CASSLPGETYEQYF

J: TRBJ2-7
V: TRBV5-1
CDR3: CASTAGTGDYEQYF

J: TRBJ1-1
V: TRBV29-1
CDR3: CSVESGGRRTEAFF

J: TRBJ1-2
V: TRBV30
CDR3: CAWNEVANYGYTF

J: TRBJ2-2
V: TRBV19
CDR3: CASSIRLAANTGELFF

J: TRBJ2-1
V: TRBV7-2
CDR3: CASTYSLYNEQFF

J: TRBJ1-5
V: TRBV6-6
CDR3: CASSGRVGSAAQHF

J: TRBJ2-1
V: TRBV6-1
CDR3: CASSEALRGYEQFF

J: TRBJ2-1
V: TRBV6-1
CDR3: CASSDQRYNEQFF

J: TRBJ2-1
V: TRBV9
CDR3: CASSVEARTGRNEQFF

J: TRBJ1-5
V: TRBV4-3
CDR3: CASSQDIRQGSNQPQHF

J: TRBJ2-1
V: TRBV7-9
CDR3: CASSTGTSGRASEQFF

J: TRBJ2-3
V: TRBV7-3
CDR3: CASSLLGAGMADTQYF

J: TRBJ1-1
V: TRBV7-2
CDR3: CASRYLVQGNTEAFF

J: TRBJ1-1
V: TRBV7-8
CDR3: CASSLPGMNTEAFF

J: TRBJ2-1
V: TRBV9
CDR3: CASSELAGGGNEQFF

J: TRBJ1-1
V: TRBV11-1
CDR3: CASSLGLVNTEAFF

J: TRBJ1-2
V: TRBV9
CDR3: CASSVGTNYGYTF

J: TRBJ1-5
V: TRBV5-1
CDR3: CASSLQGVSNQPQHF

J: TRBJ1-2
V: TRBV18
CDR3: CASSPGTGNYGYTF

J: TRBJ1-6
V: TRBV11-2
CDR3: CASSLVGRGNSPLHF

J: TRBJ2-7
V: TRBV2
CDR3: CAIYWDRSYEQYF

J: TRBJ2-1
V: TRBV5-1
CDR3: CASSLEPGLAVYNEQFF

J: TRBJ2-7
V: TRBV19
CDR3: CASSSLDRGTDEQYF

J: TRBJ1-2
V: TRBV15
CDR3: CATSVPGRYGYTF